This TCR beta chain originates from a study of blood T cell repertoires in COVID-19. Libraries were prepared by immunoSEQ multiplex PCR; TCRdb keeps only in-frame clonotypes and omits some of them. The sample lists roughly 330,000 clones, roughly 85% occurring once. Germline loops: CDR1 MDHEN, CDR2 SYDVKM. The CDR3 covers 11 residues. Trimming took off 7 bases at V and 4 bases at J, with 4 bases between the two ends. All recovered Cohort 3 donors got two negative PCRs, got clearance, or saw symptom resolution. This receptor was taken from a woman aged 25 to 39 who had recovered from COVID-19. The rearrangement uses TRBV28 and TRBJ2-2; D gene unclear. The source material was PBMCs or T cells enriched from blood (not recorded which). CDR3 bases: TGTGCCAGCACGGGCACCGGGGAGCTGTTTTTT. Its translation: CASTGTGELFF.